Listed here is a single T cell receptor beta chain. Its target is not known. The PCR made use of 60 Vbeta and 13 Jbeta primers. TCRdb's copy holds only in-frame clones and misses some; the assay was immunoSEQ multiplex PCR. The listing contains approximately 80,000 clones. This sample is drawn from a study of cytomegalovirus exposure and HLA in healthy donors. Study at large: A previous analysis identified 100 million to 120 million unique TCR beta sequences derived from some 170 million T cells. Study-level points and caveats: Testing in vitro showed three CMV-associated chains specific for CMV antigens.

This CDR3 is 15 amino acids long. V was shortened by 5 bases and J by 4 bases, with 17 bases between the two germline ends. Per germline, CDR1 MDHEN and CDR2 SYDVKM. This chain joins TRBV28 and TRBJ1-2; no clear D gene. Sequencing was carried out using PBMCs. The TCR sequence derives from a man between 18 and 29 years old in good health and CMV-seropositive. In DNA, the CDR3 is TGTGCCAGCAGTCCGACCGTTAACGGAGTCTATGGCTACACCTTC. Encoded protein: CASSPTVNGVYGYTF.